This record looks at one T cell receptor (beta chain) sequence and its context. The V end was cut by 0 bases, the J end by 1 base, with 17 bases between. This CDR3 contains 18 residues. CDR1 and CDR2 (germline): SNHLY, FYNNEI. Generated by immunoSEQ multiplex PCR, the TCRdb table keeps only in-frame clones and is missing some. The sample shows 6,000 or so clones, about 87% of them seen only once. The record originates from a study of T cell clonotyping in hematopoietic cell transplantation. The sequence was collected from a female patient aged 40 to 55 who had an allogeneic stem cell transplant from a related donor, so the T cells may come from the graft donor. Some clones in this sample may be carry-over from other donors' samples. The specimen comprised peripheral blood mononuclear cells, sampled 100 days after allogeneic stem cell transplant. This chain joins TRBV2 and TRBJ2-3; D possibly corresponds to TRBD2 (7 bases). The CDR3 region has the DNA TGTGCCAGCAGTGAAGCGGGTACGGGGGGCAGGGGCACAGATACGCAGTATTTT. It yields the protein CASSEAGTGGRGTDTQYF.